This note documents a single T cell receptor (beta chain) sequence. As yet, its antigen is unknown. This entry is derived from a study of T cell responses to AZD1222 COVID-19 vaccine. V lost 3 bases and J lost 7, with 12 bases in between. Germline-derived CDR1 and CDR2 are MGHDK and SYGVNS. The CDR3 consists of 13 residues. Clones were read by immunoSEQ multiplex PCR, and TCRdb kept only the in-frame ones, dropping some. The sample contains under 150,000 clones, around nine tenths of which appear only once. Study conclusions and caveats: Females outnumbered males among donors, who were mostly white British; clonal diversity was possibly underestimated. Receipt of two AZD1222 doses was followed by a rise in Spike-specific TCR breadth and depth.

The chain is built from TRBV25-1 and TRBJ2-5; no clear D gene. The TCR comes from an adult who received the AZD1222 COVID-19 vaccine. Material: peripheral blood, obtained 28 days after the second AZD1222 dose. The CDR3 loop is CASSDQIRGTQYF. In DNA, the CDR3 is TGTGCCAGCAGTGACCAGATCCGAGGGACCCAGTACTTC.